Below, 15 T cell receptor beta chains from the same sample are listed, as sequenced in a study of T cell responses to AZD1222 COVID-19 vaccine. Repertoires were generated with immunoSEQ multiplex PCR, while TCRdb's copy carries only in-frame clones and drops some. This sample has around 99,000 clones, with roughly 90% found just once. Sample: peripheral blood, taken 28 days after the second AZD1222 dose. These TCRs come from an adult who received the AZD1222 COVID-19 vaccine.

The rearrangement uses TRBV4-1 and TRBJ1-1, with TRBD1 as a possible D gene (5 bases). Germline loops: CDR1 MGHRA, CDR2 YSYEKL. V was cut by 4 bases and J by 8 bases, with 14 bases left in between. This CDR3 region has 13 residues. DNA for the CDR3: TGCGCCAGCAGCCTAACGGGGGAAGGGGAAGCTTTCTTT. Translating it yields CASSLTGEGEAFF.

V is TRBV18 and J is TRBJ2-1; 7 positions agree with TRBD1. Looked up from germline, CDR1 is KGHSH and CDR2 is LQKENI. After removal of 10 bases from V and 0 bases from J, the junction contained 9 bases not matched to a gene. This CDR3 contains 15 residues. The CDR3 region is CATYRGCSSYNEQFF. The CDR3 DNA reads TGTGCCACCTACAGGGGTTGCAGCTCCTACAATGAGCAGTTCTTC. Full variable domain (missing parts from reference TRBV18 and TRBJ2-1): NAGVMQNPRHLVRRRGQEARLRCSPMKGHSHVYWYRQLPEEGLKFMVYLQKENIIDESGMPKERFSAEFPKEGPSILRIQQVVRGDSAAYFCATYRGCSSYNEQFFGPGTRLTVL.

The gene calls are TRBV2 and TRBJ2-3, with D possibly matching TRBD1 (6 bases). The germline V gene has CDR1 SNHLY and CDR2 FYNNEI. Trimming removed 3 bases at V and 6 bases at J, with 7 bases between. This CDR3 has 12 residues. The CDR3 reads CASSDQGDTQYF. As DNA, the CDR3 is TGTGCCAGCAGTGACCAGGGGGATACGCAGTATTTT.

The chain uses TRBV10-3 and TRBJ2-1; possibly TRBD2 for D (5 bases). This CDR3 has 13 amino acids. The V end lost 7 bases, the J end lost 5 bases, and 12 bases lay between the germline ends. Germline V gene lookup returns CDR1 ENHRY and CDR2 SYGVKD. This CDR3 reads CAIMGGPHNEQFF. In DNA form, the CDR3 reads TGTGCCATCATGGGCGGGCCCCACAATGAGCAGTTCTTC.

J is TRBJ2-2 and V is TRBV5-4; either TRBD1 or TRBD2 may fit D (5 bases each). Germline CDR1 and CDR2: SGHNT and YYREEE (reference sequence). The V end lost 4 bases, the J end lost 6 bases, and 22 bases lay between the germline ends. The CDR3 length is 17 residues. CDR3 in amino acids: CASSPQYGSGQAGELFF. CDR3 sequence (DNA): TGTGCCAGCAGCCCCCAGTATGGGTCGGGGCAAGCCGGGGAGCTGTTTTTT.

The chain carries TRBV7-8 and TRBJ1-2; 8 bases map to TRBD1. V shed 5 bases and J 8 bases; nucleotides not matched to a gene: 10. Germline V gene sequence: CDR1 SGHVS, CDR2 FQNEAQ. The CDR3 runs to 14 residues. The CDR3 spells CASSTRTGWKGYTF. The CDR3, as DNA: TGTGCCAGCAGCACCCGGACAGGGTGGAAGGGCTACACCTTC.

This chain uses TRBV6-5 with TRBJ1-1; TRBD1 matches 7 bases. The V segment lost 5 bases and the J segment 6 bases; nucleotides outside the gene matches: 12. This CDR3 contains 15 residues. Germline values: CDR1 MNHEY, CDR2 SVGAGI. CDR3 amino acids: CASSQFIRGGSEAFF. The CDR3 coding sequence is TGTGCCAGCAGTCAATTTATTCGAGGGGGCTCTGAAGCTTTCTTT.

The chain employs TRBV5-1 and TRBJ2-3; 10 nucleotides agree with TRBD2. The CDR3 runs to 15 residues. Germline loops: CDR1 SGHRS, CDR2 YFSETQ. V was clipped by 3 bases and J by 2 bases; unmatched bases: 3. The CDR3, as DNA: TGCGCCAGCAGCTCCGGACTAGCGGTCACAGATACGCAGTATTTT. Translation: CASSSGLAVTDTQYF.

The CDR3 sequence: CAGSSRLAGEGGTDTQYF. In DNA form, the CDR3 reads TGTGCCGGCTCCTCGAGACTAGCGGGAGAGGGAGGCACAGATACGCAGTATTTT. The J gene is TRBJ2-3, the V gene TRBV28; TRBD2 matches 12 bases. Germline assignment: CDR1 MDHEN and CDR2 SYDVKM. V dropped 11 bases and J dropped 1; count of bases not matched to a gene: 16. The CDR3 consists of 18 residues. Full variable domain (outside the CDR3, taken from reference TRBV28 and TRBJ2-3): DVKVTQSSRYLVKRTGEKVFLECVQDMDHENMFWYRQDPGLGLRLIYFSYDVKMKEKGDIPEGYSVSREKKERFSLILESASTNQTSMYLCAGSSRLAGEGGTDTQYFGPGTRLTVL.

V usage is TRBV14 and J usage is TRBJ1-2, with 8 bases matching TRBD1. J gave up 4 bases and V 0 bases, and 1 base lay outside the gene matches. The germline V gene has CDR1 SGHDN and CDR2 FVKESK. CDR3 length: 14 amino acids. The CDR3, as DNA: TGTGCCAGCAGCCAAGAGGACAGGGTCTATGGCTACACCTTC. Amino acids: CASSQEDRVYGYTF.

V and J are TRBV28 and TRBJ1-5; 7 bases fit TRBD1. Germline trimming cut 5 bases from V and 6 bases from J; bases unmatched to any gene: 7. Germline CDR1 reads MDHEN; CDR2 reads SYDVKM. The CDR3 has 14 residues. Here the CDR3 reads CASSLQDRVQPQHF. In DNA form, the CDR3 reads TGTGCCAGCAGTCTACAAGACAGGGTTCAGCCCCAGCATTTT. Looking up the rest from reference TRBV28 and TRBJ1-5 gives the full variable domain: DVKVTQSSRYLVKRTGEKVFLECVQDMDHENMFWYRQDPGLGLRLIYFSYDVKMKEKGDIPEGYSVSREKKERFSLILESASTNQTSMYLCASSLQDRVQPQHFGDGTRLSIL.

This sequence joins TRBV24-1 and TRBJ2-2; D may be TRBD1 (5 bases). Trimming took off 3 bases at V and 3 bases at J, with 7 bases between the two ends. The CDR3 covers 14 residues. The germline gives CDR1 KGHDR, CDR2 SFDVKD. The CDR3 region is CATSDTRDTGELFF. CDR3 nucleotide sequence: TGTGCCACCAGTGATACCAGGGACACCGGGGAGCTGTTTTTT.

The chain couples TRBV6-1 to TRBJ2-2; 7 nucleotides agree with TRBD1. CDR3 length equals 14 residues. Germline values: CDR1 MNHNS, CDR2 SASEGT. Trimming at V came to 2 bases and at J to 3 bases, leaving 0 bases not matched to a gene. The CDR3: CASSEQGDTGELFF. CDR3 DNA sequence: TGTGCCAGCAGTGAACAGGGGGACACCGGGGAGCTGTTTTTT.

This clone came up a few times. The chain combines TRBV30 with TRBJ2-1, with 7 bases aligning to TRBD2. The trim removed 0 bases at V and 3 bases at J, leaving 5 bases unmatched. CDR3 length: 15 amino acids. Germline V gene lookup returns CDR1 GTSNPN and CDR2 SVGIG (reference sequence). The CDR3 loop reads CAWSVSAGDYNEQFF. The DNA for the CDR3 is TGTGCCTGGAGTGTTTCGGCGGGAGACTACAATGAGCAGTTCTTC.

This rearrangement joins TRBV7-2 to TRBJ2-1, with D possibly matching TRBD2 (6 bases). CDR3 size: 15 residues. V lost 0 bases, J lost 4 bases, and 10 bases lay in between. In germline, CDR1 is SGHTA, CDR2 FQGNSA. As DNA, the CDR3 is TGTGCCAGCAGCTTAGCCGGGACTCAGTACAATGAGCAGTTCTTC. Its protein is CASSLAGTQYNEQFF.